These 15 T cell receptor beta chains share one sample of origin, sequenced in a study of tumor-infiltrating lymphocytes in primary liver carcinoma. Starting from roughly 540 ng of total RNA, TCR beta cDNA was produced with a primer in the constant region. Three nested multiplex PCR rounds of slightly modified ARM-PCR generated TCR beta libraries. Rounds one and two of PCR, each of 10 to 11 cycles, were primed with TRBV1-TRBV30 forward primers and a C-beta reverse primer. Each CDR3 protein gets one entry after TCRdb re-called the multiplex PCR reads with MiXCR. Of about 20,000 distinct CDR3 sequences in the sample, 65% to 85% were seen once. Extraction of RNA together with DNA used about 17-31 mg of unsorted bulk tissue. The sequenced sample was liver tumor tissue from sampling region 4. Noted subset: tumor region T4, right-lateral pole. The receptor set was obtained from a woman aged 30 to 39 with primary liver carcinoma and hepatitis B virus infection.

This clonotype was counted ten times or more. This may come from a read error, since a much larger clone is one base off. The chain has TRBV7-9 and TRBJ2-7; D ambiguous. The CDR3 runs to 14 residues. V lost 5 bases and J 5 bases, leaving 16 bases between the germline ends. In germline, CDR1 is SEHNR, CDR2 FQNEAQ (reference sequence). The CDR3 nucleotides are TGTGCCAGCAGCCTCCCGACTCACCGCCACGAGCAGTACTTC. It translates to CASSLPTHRHEQYF.

The rearrangement joins TRBV11-2 to TRBJ2-5; maybe TRBD2 (5 bases). This CDR3 is built from 13 residues. CDR1 and CDR2 (germline): SGHAT, FQNNGV. Deletions cut 0 bases from V and 10 bases from J, with 12 bases between. The CDR3 nucleotides read TGTGCCAGCAGCTTAGAGGTGGGAGCTGACCAGTACTTC. It yields the protein CASSLEVGADQYF.

On this clonotype itself: A much larger clone is a single base away; this may be a read error. This rearrangement joins TRBV11-2 to TRBJ2-1; weak D call: TRBD2 (6 bases). The CDR3 has 15 amino acids. Germline assignment: CDR1 SGHAT and CDR2 FQNNGV. The CDR3 DNA reads TGTCCCAGCAGCTCCCAAGGGCGGGGAACCAATGAGCAGTTCTTC. The encoded protein is CPSSSQGRGTNEQFF.

J is TRBJ2-7 and V is TRBV6-5; a weak D match, TRBD1 (6 bases). The germline V and J ends were trimmed by 2 bases and 8 bases, with 16 bases remaining between them. Germline lookup yields CDR1 MNHEY and CDR2 SVGAGI. The CDR3 totals 14 residues. The CDR3 nucleotides read TGTGCCAGCAGTTACAAGGACAGCAGCTCCCAGCAGTACTTC. It yields the protein CASSYKDSSSQQYF.

As for this clonotype: A junction end diverges from the germline sequence, so it may reflect a read error. The chain combines TRBV11-3 with TRBJ1-6; no clear D gene. In germline, CDR1 is SGHNT, CDR2 YENEEA. The CDR3 is 15 residues long. The CDR3 nucleotides are TGTGCCAGCGGCTTTAAATGGAGCTATAATTCACCCCTCCGCTTT. Translating gives CASGFKWSYNSPLRF.

Many counts were recorded for this clonotype. The chain joins TRBV7-9 to TRBJ1-2; no clear D gene. Germline CDR1 reads SEHNR; CDR2 reads FQNEAQ (reference sequence). V lost 5 bases and J lost 6, with 16 bases in between. This CDR3 is 14 amino acids long. CDR3 sequence (DNA): TGTGCCAGCAGCCCATCAGGCTACAACAATGGCTACACCTTC. This encodes CASSPSGYNNGYTF.

A word on this clonotype: Germline is not matched at one junction end, which may reflect a read error. The chain recombines TRBV11-2 with TRBJ2-7; D remains ambiguous. The length of the CDR3 is 17 residues. Germline loops: CDR1 SGHAT, CDR2 FQNNGV. CDR3 coding DNA: TGTGTCAGCAGCTTAGGAAGTACAGCTCTGAGCTCCTACGAGCAGTACTTT. It encodes CVSSLGSTALSSYEQYF.

The chain couples TRBV7-8 to TRBJ1-2; D is uncertain. From germline, CDR1 is SGHVS and CDR2 FQNEAQ. V dropped 0 bases and J dropped 0 bases, with 8 bases sitting between them. The CDR3 has 15 residues. Here the CDR3 DNA reads TGTGCCAGCAGCTTAGCGCGGCTAGCTAACTATGGCTACACCTTC. Its protein product is CASSLARLANYGYTF.

Of note for this clonotype: At one boundary the junction diverges from the germline segment, which might be a read error. V usage is TRBV6-5 and J usage is TRBJ2-6, with D possibly being TRBD1 (5 bases). Germline-derived CDR1 and CDR2 are MNHEY and SVGAGI. The CDR3 runs 18 residues. CDR3: CASKTYMGRVSEANVLTF. In DNA form, the CDR3 reads TGTGCCAGCAAGACATACATGGGGCGCGTCTCTGAGGCCAATGTCCTGACTTTC.

Remarks on this clonotype: The junction departs from germline at one end; a sequencing error may be responsible. The chain is built from TRBV4-3 and TRBJ2-3, with no clear D. There are 18 residues in the CDR3. Per the germline V gene, CDR1 is LGHNA and CDR2 is YSLEER. This CDR3 is CTSSQSVSLGDPDDTQYF. Written as DNA, the CDR3 is TGCACCAGCAGCCAATCGGTCTCGCTGGGTGATCCCGATGATACGCAGTATTTT.

To note about this clonotype: Compared with germline, one end of the junction differs, possibly owing to a read error. This chain joins TRBV6-1 and TRBJ1-2; D remains ambiguous. Germline V CDR1 and CDR2: MNHNS, SASEGT. The CDR3 length is 18 residues. CDR3 coding DNA: TGTGCCAGCAGTGAACGGTTCCTGACCCTTAGATCTAACTATGGCTGCACCTTC. Translation: CASSERFLTLRSNYGCTF.

Details on this clonotype: This may come from a read error, since a much larger clone is one base off. The V call is TRBV10-2, the J call TRBJ2-7; 13 positions match TRBD2. Germline CDR1 WSHSY, CDR2 SAAADI. The CDR3 contains 15 residues. The CDR3 bases are TGCGTCAGCAGTCGACTAGCGGGGGGCGGGGACGAGCAGTACTTC. This encodes CVSSRLAGGGDEQYF.

In the case of this clonotype: One junction end does not reproduce the germline sequence, and a read error may be involved. CDR3 nucleotides: TGCGCCAGCAGCCCCCGGGACACCCATTTCTACGAGCAGTACTTC. It is translated as CASSPRDTHFYEQYF. The chain is built from TRBV11-1 and TRBJ2-7, with a tentative D call TRBD1 (6 bases). CDR3 size: 15 residues. The germline CDR1 and CDR2 sequences are SGHAT and FQDESV (reference sequence).

For this clonotype: Mismatch with germline at one junction end may stem from a read error. The genes are TRBV29-1 and TRBJ2-6; D not certain. This CDR3 contains 14 residues. CDR1 is SQVTM, CDR2 ANQGSEA, per germline. Here the CDR3 DNA reads TGCAGCACCCCCTACGCTTCTGGTGCCAACGTCCTGACTTTC. Amino acids: CSTPYASGANVLTF.

Note on this clonotype: No conserved phenylalanine or tryptophan ends this CDR3, so it is likely a read error. This rearrangement joins TRBV4-3 to TRBJ2-1; D might be TRBD2 (6 bases). Germline V gene lookup returns CDR1 LGHNA and CDR2 YSLEER. This CDR3 is 16 amino acids long. The CDR3 loop reads CAGSQDAGSSYNEQFI. The CDR3 region has the DNA TGCGCCGGCAGCCAAGATGCGGGAAGCTCCTACAACGAGCAGTTCATC.